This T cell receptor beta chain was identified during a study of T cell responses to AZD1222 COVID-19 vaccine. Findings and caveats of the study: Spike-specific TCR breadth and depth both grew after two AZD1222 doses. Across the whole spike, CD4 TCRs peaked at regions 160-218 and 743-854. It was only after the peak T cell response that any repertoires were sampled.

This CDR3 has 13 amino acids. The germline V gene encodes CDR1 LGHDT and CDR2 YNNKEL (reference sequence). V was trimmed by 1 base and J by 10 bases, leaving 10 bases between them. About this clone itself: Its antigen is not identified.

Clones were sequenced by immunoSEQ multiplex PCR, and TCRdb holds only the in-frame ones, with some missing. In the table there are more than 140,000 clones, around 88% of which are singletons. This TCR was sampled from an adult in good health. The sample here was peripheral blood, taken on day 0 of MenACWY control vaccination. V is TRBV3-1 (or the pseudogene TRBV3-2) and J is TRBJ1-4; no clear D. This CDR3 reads CASSQGERGKLFF. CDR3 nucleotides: TGTGCCAGCAGCCAAGGAGAACGCGGAAAACTGTTTTTT.